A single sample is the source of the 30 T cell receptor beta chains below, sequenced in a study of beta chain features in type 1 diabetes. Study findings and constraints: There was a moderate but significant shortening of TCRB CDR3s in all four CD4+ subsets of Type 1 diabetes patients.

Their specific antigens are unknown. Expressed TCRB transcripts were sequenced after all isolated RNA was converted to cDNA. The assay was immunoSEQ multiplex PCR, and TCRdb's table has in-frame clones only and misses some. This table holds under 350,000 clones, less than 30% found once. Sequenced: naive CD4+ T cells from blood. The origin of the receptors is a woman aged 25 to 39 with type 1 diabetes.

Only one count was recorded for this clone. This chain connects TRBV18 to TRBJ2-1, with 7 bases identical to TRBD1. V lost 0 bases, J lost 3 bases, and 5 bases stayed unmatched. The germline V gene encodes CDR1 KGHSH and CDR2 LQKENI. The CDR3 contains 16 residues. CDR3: CASSPPGQLHYNEQFF. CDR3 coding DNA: TGTGCCAGCTCACCACCGGGACAGCTACACTACAATGAGCAGTTCTTC.

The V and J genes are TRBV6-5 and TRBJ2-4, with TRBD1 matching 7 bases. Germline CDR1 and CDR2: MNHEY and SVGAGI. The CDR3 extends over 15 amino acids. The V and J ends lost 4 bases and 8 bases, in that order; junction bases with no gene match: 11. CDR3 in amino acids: CASSSNRGGRDIQYF. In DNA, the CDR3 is TGTGCCAGCAGTTCTAACAGGGGTGGCAGGGACATTCAGTACTTC.

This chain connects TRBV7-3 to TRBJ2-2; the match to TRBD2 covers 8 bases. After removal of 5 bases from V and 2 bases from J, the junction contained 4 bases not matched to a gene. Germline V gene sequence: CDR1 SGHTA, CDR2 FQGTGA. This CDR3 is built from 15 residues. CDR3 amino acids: CASSPSGRNTGELFF. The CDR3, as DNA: TGTGCCAGCAGCCCAAGCGGGAGAAACACCGGGGAGCTGTTTTTT.

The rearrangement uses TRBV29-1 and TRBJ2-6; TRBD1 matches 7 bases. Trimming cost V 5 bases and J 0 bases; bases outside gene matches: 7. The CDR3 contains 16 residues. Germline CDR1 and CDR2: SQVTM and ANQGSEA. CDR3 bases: TGCAGCGTTTCAGGGGGAAGGTTCTCTGGGGCCAACGTCCTGACTTTC. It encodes CSVSGGRFSGANVLTF.

CDR3 sequence reads: CASSTSASRSGELFF. The CDR3, as DNA: TGTGCCAGTAGTACCTCAGCGTCAAGGTCCGGGGAGCTGTTTTTT. The rearrangement joins TRBV19 to TRBJ2-2, with D unresolved. The CDR3 extends over 15 amino acids. V was clipped by 4 bases and J by 6 bases, with 15 bases between them. Germline V lookup: CDR1 LNHDA, CDR2 SQIVND (reference sequence).

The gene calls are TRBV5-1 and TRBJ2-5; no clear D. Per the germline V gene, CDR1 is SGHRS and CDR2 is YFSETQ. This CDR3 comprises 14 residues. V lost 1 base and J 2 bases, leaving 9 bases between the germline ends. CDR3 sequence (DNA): TGCGCCAGCAGCTTGTATAACAGACAAGAGACCCAGTACTTC. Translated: CASSLYNRQETQYF.

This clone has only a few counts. The CDR3 region is CASRREGSTEAFF. CDR3 DNA: TGTGCCAGCAGGAGGGAAGGGAGCACTGAAGCTTTCTTT. This chain joins TRBV9 and TRBJ1-1; no clear D. The CDR3 has 13 residues. V was trimmed by 5 bases and J by 4 bases, leaving 12 bases between them. Germline loops: CDR1 SGDLS, CDR2 YYNGEE.

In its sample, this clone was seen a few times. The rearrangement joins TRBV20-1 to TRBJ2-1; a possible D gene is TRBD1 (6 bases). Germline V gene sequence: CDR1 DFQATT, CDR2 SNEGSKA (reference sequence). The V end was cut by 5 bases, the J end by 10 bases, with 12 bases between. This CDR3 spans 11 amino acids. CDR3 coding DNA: TGCAGTGCTCCCCAGGGGCCAGAGCAGTTCTTC. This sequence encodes CSAPQGPEQFF.

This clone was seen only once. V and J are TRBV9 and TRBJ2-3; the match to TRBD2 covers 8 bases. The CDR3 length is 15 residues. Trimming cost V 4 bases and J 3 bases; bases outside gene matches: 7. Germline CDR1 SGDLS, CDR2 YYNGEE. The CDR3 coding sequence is TGTGCCAGCAGCTTGCGAGCGGGAGTGACAGATACGCAGTATTTT. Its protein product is CASSLRAGVTDTQYF.

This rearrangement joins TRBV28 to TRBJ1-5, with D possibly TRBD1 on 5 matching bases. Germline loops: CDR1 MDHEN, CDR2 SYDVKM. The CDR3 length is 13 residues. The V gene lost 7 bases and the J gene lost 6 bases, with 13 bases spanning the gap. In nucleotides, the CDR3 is TGTGCCAGCACCCCTTTCCAGGGTCAGCCCCAGCATTTT. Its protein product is CASTPFQGQPQHF.

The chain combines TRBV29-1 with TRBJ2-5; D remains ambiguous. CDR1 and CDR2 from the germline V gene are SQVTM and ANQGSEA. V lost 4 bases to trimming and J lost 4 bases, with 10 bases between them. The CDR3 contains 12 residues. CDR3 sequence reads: CSVVAGGETQYF. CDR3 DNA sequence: TGCAGCGTTGTCGCAGGTGGAGAGACCCAGTACTTC.

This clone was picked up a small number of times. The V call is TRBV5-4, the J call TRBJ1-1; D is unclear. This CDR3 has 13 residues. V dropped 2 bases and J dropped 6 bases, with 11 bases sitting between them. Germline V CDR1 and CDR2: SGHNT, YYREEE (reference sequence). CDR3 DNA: TGTGCCAGCAGCTTTATTAGTAAACCTGAAGCTTTCTTT. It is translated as CASSFISKPEAFF.

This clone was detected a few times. In nucleotides, the CDR3 is TGTGCCAGCAGTTACTCAAGAACAGGGGTGGGACAGCCCCAGCATTTT. This gives the protein CASSYSRTGVGQPQHF. The gene calls are TRBV6-5 and TRBJ1-5; 7 bases agree with TRBD1. CDR1 MNHEY and CDR2 SVGAGI come from the germline V gene. CDR3 size: 16 residues. V was pared by 0 bases and J by 7 bases, with 9 bases of the junction left unmatched.

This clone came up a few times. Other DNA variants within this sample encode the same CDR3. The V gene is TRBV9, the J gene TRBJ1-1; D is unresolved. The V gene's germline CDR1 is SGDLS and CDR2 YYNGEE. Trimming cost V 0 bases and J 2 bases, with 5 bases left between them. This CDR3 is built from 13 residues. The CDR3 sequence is CASSVALNTEAFF. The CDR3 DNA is TGTGCCAGCAGCGTAGCACTCAACACTGAAGCTTTCTTT.

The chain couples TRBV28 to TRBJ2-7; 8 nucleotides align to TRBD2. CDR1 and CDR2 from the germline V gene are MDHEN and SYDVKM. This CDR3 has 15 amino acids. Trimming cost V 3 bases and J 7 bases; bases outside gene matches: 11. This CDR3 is CASSFTSGPLREQYF. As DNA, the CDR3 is TGTGCCAGCAGTTTTACTAGCGGTCCCCTCAGGGAGCAGTACTTC.

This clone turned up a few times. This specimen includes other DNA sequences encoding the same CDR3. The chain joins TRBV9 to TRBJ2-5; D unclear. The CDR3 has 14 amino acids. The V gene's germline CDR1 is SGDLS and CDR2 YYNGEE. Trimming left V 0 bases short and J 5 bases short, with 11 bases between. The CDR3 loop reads CASSVGLALETQYF. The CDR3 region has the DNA TGTGCCAGCAGCGTAGGGTTAGCCTTGGAGACCCAGTACTTC.

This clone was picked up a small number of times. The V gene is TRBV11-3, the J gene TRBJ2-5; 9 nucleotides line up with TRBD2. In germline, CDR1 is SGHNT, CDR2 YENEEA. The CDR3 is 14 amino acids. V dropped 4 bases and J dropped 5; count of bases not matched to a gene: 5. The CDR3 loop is CASSSGLARETQYF. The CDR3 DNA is TGTGCCAGCAGCTCGGGACTAGCAAGGGAGACCCAGTACTTC.

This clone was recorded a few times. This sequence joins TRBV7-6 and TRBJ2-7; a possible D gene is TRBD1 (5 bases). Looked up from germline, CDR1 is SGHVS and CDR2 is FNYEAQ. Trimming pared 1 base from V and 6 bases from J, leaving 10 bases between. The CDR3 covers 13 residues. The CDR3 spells CASSLGRVGEQYF. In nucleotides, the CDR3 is TGTGCCAGCAGCTTAGGCAGGGTAGGCGAGCAGTACTTC.

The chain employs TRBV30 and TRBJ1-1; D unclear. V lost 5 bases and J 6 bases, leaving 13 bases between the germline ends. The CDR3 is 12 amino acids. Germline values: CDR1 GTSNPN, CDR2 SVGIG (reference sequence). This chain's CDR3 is CAWAAVYAEAFF. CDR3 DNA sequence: TGTGCCTGGGCCGCGGTGTACGCTGAAGCTTTCTTT.

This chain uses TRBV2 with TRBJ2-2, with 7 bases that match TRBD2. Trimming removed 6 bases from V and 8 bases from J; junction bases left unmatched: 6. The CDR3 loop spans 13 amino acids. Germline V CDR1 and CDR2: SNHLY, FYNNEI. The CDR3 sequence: CASRLTGGGELFF. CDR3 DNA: TGTGCCAGCAGATTGACGGGAGGAGGGGAGCTGTTTTTT.

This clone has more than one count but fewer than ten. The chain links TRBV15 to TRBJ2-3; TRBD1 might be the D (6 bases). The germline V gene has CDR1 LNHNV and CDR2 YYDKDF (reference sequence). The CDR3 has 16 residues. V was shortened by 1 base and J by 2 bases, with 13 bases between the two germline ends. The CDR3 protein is CATSRAGQGTTDTQYF. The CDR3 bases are TGTGCCACCAGCAGAGCGGGACAAGGAACCACAGATACGCAGTATTTT.

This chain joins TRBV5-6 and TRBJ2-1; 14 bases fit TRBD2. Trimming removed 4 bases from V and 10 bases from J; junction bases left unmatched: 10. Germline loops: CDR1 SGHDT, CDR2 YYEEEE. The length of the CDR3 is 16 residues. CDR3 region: CASSQAGLAGEGEQFF. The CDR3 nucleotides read TGTGCCAGCAGCCAGGCGGGACTAGCGGGAGAAGGGGAGCAGTTCTTC. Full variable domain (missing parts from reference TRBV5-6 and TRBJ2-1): DAGVTQSPTHLIKTRGQQVTLRCSPKSGHDTVSWYQQALGQGPQFIFQYYEEEERQRGNFPDRFSGHQFPNYSSELNVNALLLGDSALYLCASSQAGLAGEGEQFFGPGTRLTVL.

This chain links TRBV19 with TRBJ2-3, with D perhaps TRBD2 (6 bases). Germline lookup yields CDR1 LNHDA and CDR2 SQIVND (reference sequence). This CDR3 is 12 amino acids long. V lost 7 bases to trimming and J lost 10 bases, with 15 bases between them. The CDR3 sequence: CASTAGASAQYF. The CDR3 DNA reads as TGTGCCAGTACCGCAGGTGCTAGCGCGCAGTATTTT.

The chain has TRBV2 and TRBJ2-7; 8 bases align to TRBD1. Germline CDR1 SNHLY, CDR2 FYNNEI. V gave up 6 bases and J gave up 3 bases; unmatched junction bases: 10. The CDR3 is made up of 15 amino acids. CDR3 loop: CASSDDGTGLYEQYF. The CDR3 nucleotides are TGTGCCAGCAGCGACGACGGGACAGGACTCTACGAGCAGTACTTC.

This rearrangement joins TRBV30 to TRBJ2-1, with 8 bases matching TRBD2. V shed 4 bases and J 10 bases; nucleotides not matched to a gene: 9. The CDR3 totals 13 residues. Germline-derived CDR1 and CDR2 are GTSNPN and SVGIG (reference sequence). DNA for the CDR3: TGTGCCTGGAACAAGGGACTAGTGGGGGAGCAGTTCTTC. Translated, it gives CAWNKGLVGEQFF.

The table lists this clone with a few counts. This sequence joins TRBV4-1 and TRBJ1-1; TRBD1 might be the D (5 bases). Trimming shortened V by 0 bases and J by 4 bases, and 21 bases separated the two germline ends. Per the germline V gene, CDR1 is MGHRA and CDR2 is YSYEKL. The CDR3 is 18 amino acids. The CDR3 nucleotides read TGCGCCAGCAGCCAAGATCCGTCCCAACAGGCACCCGGCACTGAAGCTTTCTTT. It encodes CASSQDPSQQAPGTEAFF.

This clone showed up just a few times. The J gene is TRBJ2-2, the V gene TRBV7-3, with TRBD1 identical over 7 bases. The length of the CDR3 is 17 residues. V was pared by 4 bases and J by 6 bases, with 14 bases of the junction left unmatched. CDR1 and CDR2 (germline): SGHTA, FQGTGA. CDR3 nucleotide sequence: TGTGCCAGCAGCTGGGGGAAAGGACAGGCTATCGCCGGGGAGCTGTTTTTT. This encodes CASSWGKGQAIAGELFF.

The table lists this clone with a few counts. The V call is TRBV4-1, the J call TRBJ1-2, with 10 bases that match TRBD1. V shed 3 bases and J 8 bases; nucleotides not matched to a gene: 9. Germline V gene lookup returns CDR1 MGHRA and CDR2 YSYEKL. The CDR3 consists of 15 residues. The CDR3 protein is CASSQSTGGHEGYTF. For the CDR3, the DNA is TGCGCCAGCAGCCAGTCGACAGGGGGCCATGAGGGCTACACCTTC.

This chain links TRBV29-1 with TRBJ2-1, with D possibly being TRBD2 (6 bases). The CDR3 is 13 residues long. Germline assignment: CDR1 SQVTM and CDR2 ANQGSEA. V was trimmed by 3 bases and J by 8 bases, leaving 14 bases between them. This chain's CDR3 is CSVEVGGNDEQFF. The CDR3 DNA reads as TGCAGCGTTGAGGTTGGGGGGAACGATGAGCAGTTCTTC.

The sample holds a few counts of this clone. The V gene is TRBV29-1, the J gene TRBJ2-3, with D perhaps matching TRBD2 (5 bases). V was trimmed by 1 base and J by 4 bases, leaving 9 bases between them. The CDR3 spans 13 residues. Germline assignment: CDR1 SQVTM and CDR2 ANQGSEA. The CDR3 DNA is TGCAGCGTTGAAGGTAGCGTAGCAGATACGCAGTATTTT. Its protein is CSVEGSVADTQYF.